This entry describes one T cell receptor (beta chain). Its antigen is undetermined. This sample was taken from a study of shared clonotypes between healthy human individuals. Study-wide results and caveats: Several donors held about 4.6% of naive CD4 clonotypes in common.

This CDR3 has 16 amino acids. Per the germline V gene, CDR1 is MNHEY and CDR2 is SMNVEV (reference sequence). V was clipped by 5 bases and J by 3 bases, with 20 bases between them. TCRdb's copy holds only in-frame clones and misses some; the assay was immunoSEQ multiplex PCR. The data show 2,500,000 or so clones, under 95% seen once. The chain carries TRBV27 and TRBJ2-7; the D is unclear. The sequencing sample was made of naive CD4+ T cells from PBMCs. The subset here: CD45RA+ positively selected. This receptor was taken from a man younger than 35 in good health. Some clones in this sample may be carry-over from other donors' samples. This chain's CDR3 is CASSPTQALRVYEQYF. The CDR3 region has the DNA TGTGCCAGCAGTCCCACTCAGGCCCTTAGGGTCTACGAGCAGTACTTC.